This T cell receptor (beta chain) appears in the sequencing data of a study of cytomegalovirus exposure and HLA in healthy donors. With regard to this clone: Its antigen remains unknown.

Study-wide findings and caveats: For TCR beta chains, V- and J-gene trimming was later linked to a missense DCLRE1C variant. Reports state that TCR beta sequences accurately predicted most subjects' HLA-A and HLA-B alleles. Rare TCR sequences predominated, though certain public TCRs were found in many donors.

Primers included in the PCR were 60 Vbeta and 13 Jbeta primers. Using immunoSEQ multiplex PCR, the repertoire was profiled, and TCRdb retains in-frame clones only, with some absent. This sample's clone table lists over 90,000 clones. V was trimmed by 7 bases and J by 0 bases, leaving 6 bases between them. The CDR3 loop spans 12 amino acids. Germline V gene sequence: CDR1 SNHLY, CDR2 FYNNEI. The material sequenced was PBMCs. This clonotype was sampled from a man aged 35 to 55 in good health and CMV-seronegative. This chain connects TRBV2 to TRBJ1-2; tentatively, D is TRBD1 (5 bases). CDR3 sequence (DNA): TGTGCCAGCAAGGACACTAACTATGGCTACACCTTC. This codes for CASKDTNYGYTF.